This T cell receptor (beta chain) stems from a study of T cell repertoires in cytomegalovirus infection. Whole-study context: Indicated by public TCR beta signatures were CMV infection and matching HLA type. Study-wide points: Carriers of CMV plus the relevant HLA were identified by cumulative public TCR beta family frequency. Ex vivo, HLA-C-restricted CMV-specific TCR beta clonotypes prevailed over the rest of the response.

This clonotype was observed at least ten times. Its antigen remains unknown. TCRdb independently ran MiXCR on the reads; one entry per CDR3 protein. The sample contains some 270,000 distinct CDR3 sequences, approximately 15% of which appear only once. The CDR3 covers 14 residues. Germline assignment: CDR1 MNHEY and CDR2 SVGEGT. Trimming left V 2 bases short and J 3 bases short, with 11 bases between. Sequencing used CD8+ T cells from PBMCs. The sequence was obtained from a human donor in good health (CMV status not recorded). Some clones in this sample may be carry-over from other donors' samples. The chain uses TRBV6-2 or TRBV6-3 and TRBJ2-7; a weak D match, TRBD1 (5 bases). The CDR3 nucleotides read TGTGCCAGCAGTTACGGACATTTAGACTACGAGCAGTACTTC. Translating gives CASSYGHLDYEQYF.